This T cell receptor beta chain was sequenced during a study of beta chain features in type 1 diabetes. This clone appeared a few times. No antigen is known for it. Study-wide results and limits: There was a moderate but significant shortening of TCRB CDR3s in all four CD4+ subsets of Type 1 diabetes patients. Patients with type 1 diabetes showed fewer VDJ junction insertions and more deletions.

Every bit of the isolated RNA underwent reverse transcription, so sequencing read expressed TCRB transcripts. The data were produced by immunoSEQ multiplex PCR, yet TCRdb's version contains in-frame clones alone and is incomplete. In the table there are around 260,000 clones, approximately 25% of which are singletons. The CDR3 spans 11 residues. V shed 8 bases and J shed 4 bases, with 8 bases lying between them. Germline assignment: CDR1 ENHRY and CDR2 SYGVKD. CD45RO/CCR7/CD25/CD127/CD95/CD27 staining was used to isolate CD4+ naive, central memory, regulatory and stem cell-like memory cells by sorting.

The V and J genes are TRBV10-3 and TRBJ2-5; TRBD1 might be the D (6 bases). Sequencing was carried out using naive CD4+ T cells from blood. The TCR originated in a woman aged 25 to 39 with type 1 diabetes. The CDR3 protein is CAIGGLETQYF. DNA of the CDR3: TGTGCCATCGGGGGCCTAGAGACCCAGTACTTC.